Presented here are 4 T cell receptor beta chains from one specimen sequenced in a study of OX40 agonist ivuxolimab in advanced cancers. Profiling relied on immunoSEQ multiplex PCR, and the TCRdb table lists in-frame clones only, not all of them. The sample gives around 50,000 clones, 85% to 90% of which show up once; around 50% is in the top ten. The sequencing used CD4+ or CD8+ T cells sorted from blood, collected in a trial of the OX40 agonist ivuxolimab. These receptors all stem from an adult with an advanced solid tumor such as melanoma, head and neck, liver or kidney cancer.

The V and J genes are TRBV9 and TRBJ1-4, with D tentatively TRBD1 (5 bases). The V end was cut by 4 bases, the J end by 6 bases, with 16 bases between. Germline V lookup: CDR1 SGDLS, CDR2 YYNGEE. The CDR3 runs to 15 residues. In DNA, the CDR3 is TGTGCCAGCAGCCCGCACCGGGACGGGCATGAAAAACTGTTTTTT. Its translation: CASSPHRDGHEKLFF.

This clone occurred once. The rearrangement uses TRBV9 and TRBJ1-1, with a tentative D call TRBD1 (6 bases). V gave up 0 bases and J gave up 3 bases, with 18 bases separating them. The CDR3 spans 17 residues. The V gene's germline CDR1 is SGDLS and CDR2 YYNGEE. The CDR3 region is CASSVGGGTGRHTEAFF. In DNA form, the CDR3 reads TGTGCCAGCAGCGTAGGAGGGGGTACAGGGCGTCACACTGAAGCTTTCTTT.

This clone was recorded only once. V and J are TRBV7-8 and TRBJ1-4; D remains ambiguous. The ends were cut back, 1 base at V and 1 base at J, with 10 bases in the middle. CDR1 and CDR2 (germline): SGHVS, FQNEAQ. The CDR3 has 16 residues. As DNA, the CDR3 is TGTGCCAGCAGCTTAGGTGCCCCGAGAACTAATGAAAAACTGTTTTTT. This gives the protein CASSLGAPRTNEKLFF.

V gene TRBV2 combines with J gene TRBJ1-1, with a tentative D call TRBD1 (6 bases). The CDR3 covers 16 residues. Trimming shortened V by 1 base and J by 0 bases, and 12 bases separated the two germline ends. Per germline, CDR1 SNHLY and CDR2 FYNNEI. The CDR3 loop is CASSEEGTTMNTEAFF. The CDR3 DNA reads as TGTGCCAGCAGTGAAGAGGGGACAACTATGAACACTGAAGCTTTCTTT.